The 32 T cell receptor beta chains presented below share a single source sample, sequenced in a study of T cell responses to AZD1222 COVID-19 vaccine. Clones were sequenced by immunoSEQ multiplex PCR, and TCRdb holds only the in-frame ones, with some missing. The sample yields approximately 110,000 clones, 70% to 90% seen once. This specimen consisted of peripheral blood, obtained on day 0 of AZD1222 vaccination. These TCRs come from an adult in good health.

CDR3 sequence reads: CAGGRIDTQYF. The CDR3 DNA is TGTGCTGGAGGGAGGATAGATACGCAGTATTTT. V usage is TRBV6-5 and J usage is TRBJ2-3; D perhaps matches TRBD2 (6 bases). The CDR3 is 11 amino acids. Germline lookup yields CDR1 MNHEY and CDR2 SVGAGI.

The chain has TRBV9 and TRBJ2-2, with TRBD2 matching 9 bases. The CDR3 length is 15 residues. The J segment lost 2 bases and the V segment lost 6 bases, leaving 5 bases of the junction unmatched. Germline assignment: CDR1 SGDLS and CDR2 YYNGEE. CDR3 DNA sequence: TGTGCCAGCACGTGGCGGGAGGGTAACACCGGGGAGCTGTTTTTT. The encoded protein is CASTWREGNTGELFF.

This clone has only one observation. The rearrangement uses TRBV5-1 and TRBJ1-4; D ambiguous. V was trimmed by 0 bases and J by 3 bases, leaving 3 bases between them. This CDR3 comprises 13 residues. Germline V gene data show CDR1 as SGHRS and CDR2 as YFSETQ. The CDR3 reads CASSLAANEKLFF. The CDR3 DNA reads TGCGCCAGCAGCTTGGCCGCTAATGAAAAACTGTTTTTT.

The CDR3 loop reads CATSDLQGSVLAQETQYF. The CDR3 DNA is TGTGCCACCAGTGATTTGCAAGGGAGCGTCCTGGCCCAAGAGACCCAGTACTTC. The genes are TRBV24-1 and TRBJ2-5; tentative D call: TRBD2 (5 bases). The CDR3 consists of 18 residues. V lost 0 bases and J 1 base, leaving 17 bases between the germline ends. In germline, CDR1 is KGHDR, CDR2 SFDVKD.

This chain uses TRBV27 with TRBJ1-1, with D possibly being TRBD1 (5 bases). V dropped 2 bases and J dropped 0 bases, with 7 bases sitting between them. The CDR3 is 14 residues long. Germline V gene data show CDR1 as MNHEY and CDR2 as SMNVEV (reference sequence). DNA for the CDR3: TGTGCCAGCAGTTTAGGGGGGGTGAACACTGAAGCTTTCTTT. It codes for CASSLGGVNTEAFF.

V is TRBV30 and J is TRBJ1-1; no reliable D call. The CDR3 has 9 amino acids. Germline CDR1 GTSNPN, CDR2 SVGIG (reference sequence). The V gene lost 5 bases and the J gene lost 10 bases, with 8 bases spanning the gap. CDR3 sequence: CAWGKGAFF. The CDR3 bases are TGTGCCTGGGGAAAAGGAGCTTTCTTT.

The V call is TRBV7-9, the J call TRBJ2-2, with 7 bases identical to TRBD1. The germline V gene has CDR1 SEHNR and CDR2 FQNEAQ (reference sequence). The CDR3 runs to 19 residues. After removal of 7 bases from V and 3 bases from J, the junction contained 20 bases not matched to a gene. The CDR3 sequence is CASTKVGTEYAKDTGELFF. DNA of the CDR3: TGTGCCAGCACCAAAGTCGGGACAGAGTATGCTAAGGACACCGGGGAGCTGTTTTTT.

In nucleotides, the CDR3 is TGCAGCGTTGACTCCGGGACAGGGGGTTTTGAGCAGTTCTTC. This translates into CSVDSGTGGFEQFF. This rearrangement joins TRBV29-1 to TRBJ2-1; 11 bases are shared with TRBD1. Germline values: CDR1 SQVTM, CDR2 ANQGSEA. V trimming: 3 bases; J trimming: 9 bases; junction bases outside the gene matches: 7. The CDR3 consists of 14 residues.

The V and J genes are TRBV9 and TRBJ2-1, with D hard to call. V lost 0 bases to trimming and J lost 6 bases, with 10 bases between them. CDR3 length: 14 residues. CDR1 SGDLS and CDR2 YYNGEE come from the germline V gene. CDR3 protein: CASSVGSTGNEQFF. CDR3 coding DNA: TGTGCCAGCAGCGTAGGATCAACGGGCAATGAGCAGTTCTTC.

The chain is built from TRBV18 and TRBJ1-4; weak D call: TRBD1 (6 bases). The V and J ends lost 6 bases and 0 bases respectively, with 11 bases between them. Germline V gene lookup returns CDR1 KGHSH and CDR2 LQKENI. This CDR3 has 15 amino acids. The DNA for the CDR3 is TGTGCCAGCTCCTTGGGGGCAGCAACTAATGAAAAACTGTTTTTT. It codes for CASSLGAATNEKLFF.

The chain combines TRBV6-5 with TRBJ2-6; no clear D. Germline V gene data show CDR1 as MNHEY and CDR2 as SVGAGI. This CDR3 spans 13 amino acids. V was shortened by 11 bases and J by 2 bases, with 10 bases between the two germline ends. The CDR3 spells CAGKSPGANVLTF. In DNA form, the CDR3 reads TGTGCCGGAAAGAGCCCTGGGGCCAACGTCCTGACTTTC.

This chain links TRBV30 with TRBJ1-1; D is uncertain. This CDR3 contains 13 residues. Trimming pared 0 bases from V and 1 base from J, leaving 6 bases between. CDR1 and CDR2 from the germline V gene are GTSNPN and SVGIG (reference sequence). CDR3 sequence reads: CAWSVGQNTEAFF. CDR3 nucleotide sequence: TGTGCCTGGAGTGTAGGGCAGAACACTGAAGCTTTCTTT.

The rearrangement uses TRBV6-4 and TRBJ2-7; D not certain. Trimming removed 0 bases from V and 4 bases from J, with 13 bases in between. There are 15 residues in the CDR3. Germline V lookup: CDR1 MRHNA, CDR2 SNTAGT. CDR3 DNA: TGTGCCAGCAGTGACTCCACAGAAGTTTTGTACGAGCAGTACTTC. Its translation is CASSDSTEVLYEQYF.

The chain uses TRBV28 and TRBJ2-7, with TRBD1 matching 9 bases. The V gene's germline CDR1 is MDHEN and CDR2 SYDVKM. This CDR3 contains 15 residues. The V gene end was trimmed by 5 bases and the J gene end by 0 bases; junction bases not matched to a gene: 5. The CDR3 loop reads CASSIGTGSSYEQYF. The CDR3 DNA reads as TGTGCCAGCAGTATCGGGACAGGGAGCTCCTACGAGCAGTACTTC. The full variable domain, its missing parts supplied by reference TRBV28 and TRBJ2-7, is DVKVTQSSRYLVKRTGEKVFLECVQDMDHENMFWYRQDPGLGLRLIYFSYDVKMKEKGDIPEGYSVSREKKERFSLILESASTNQTSMYLCASSIGTGSSYEQYFGPGTRLTVT.

As to this clone: In the same sample, other DNA sequences code for this CDR3. This CDR3 is CASSLPQETQYF. The CDR3 nucleotides are TGCGCCAGCAGCTTGCCTCAAGAGACCCAGTACTTC. V is TRBV5-1 and J is TRBJ2-5; D is undetermined. Looked up from germline, CDR1 is SGHRS and CDR2 is YFSETQ. The CDR3 runs to 12 residues. The V end was cut by 1 base, the J end by 2 bases, with 3 bases between. Full variable domain (rest looked up from reference TRBV5-1 and TRBJ2-5): KAGVTQTPRYLIKTRGQQVTLSCSPISGHRSVSWYQQTPGQGLQFLFEYFSETQRNKGNFPGRFSGRQFSNSRSEMNVSTLELGDSALYLCASSLPQETQYFGPGTRLLVL.

The chain joins TRBV2 to TRBJ2-2; the match to TRBD1 covers 9 bases. Germline CDR1 reads SNHLY; CDR2 reads FYNNEI. This CDR3 is built from 16 residues. V lost 4 bases, J lost 3 bases, and 6 bases stayed unmatched. In DNA form, the CDR3 reads TGTGCCAGCAGTGGGACAGGGGAAGGGGACACCGGGGAGCTGTTTTTT. Its protein is CASSGTGEGDTGELFF.

This rearrangement joins TRBV18 to TRBJ2-1; 7 nucleotides agree with TRBD2. Per the germline V gene, CDR1 is KGHSH and CDR2 is LQKENI. V gave up 6 bases and J gave up 0 bases; unmatched junction bases: 5. This CDR3 spans 15 amino acids. This CDR3 is CASSPTGGSYNEQFF. The CDR3 bases are TGTGCCAGCTCCCCTACGGGGGGCTCCTACAATGAGCAGTTCTTC. The whole variable domain, remainder taken from reference TRBV18 and TRBJ2-1, is NAGVMQNPRHLVRRRGQEARLRCSPMKGHSHVYWYRQLPEEGLKFMVYLQKENIIDESGMPKERFSAEFPKEGPSILRIQQVVRGDSAAYFCASSPTGGSYNEQFFGPGTRLTVL.

This chain uses TRBV12-1 with TRBJ1-2. TRBV12-1 is classified as a pseudogene. The CDR3 spans 9 residues. CDR3 DNA: TGTGATAGAAACCTCGGCTACACCTTC. Protein sequence: CDRNLGYTF.

This rearrangement joins TRBV30 to TRBJ2-3; TRBD2 agrees at 14 bases. Germline V CDR1 and CDR2: GTSNPN, SVGIG (reference sequence). The CDR3 has 18 residues. After removal of 6 bases from V and 5 bases from J, the junction contained 16 bases not matched to a gene. The CDR3 DNA sequence: TGTGCCTGCTCAGGACTAGCGGGAGGTCCCTTTCTGCTAGATACGCAGTATTTT. It is translated as CACSGLAGGPFLLDTQYF.

The V and J genes are TRBV9 and TRBJ2-1, with D unresolved. Trimming stripped 3 bases from V and 2 bases from J, with 3 bases between. CDR1 is SGDLS and CDR2 is YYNGEE in the germline V gene. CDR3 length: 12 amino acids. CDR3 nucleotide sequence: TGTGCCAGCAGCGCGACCTACAATGAGCAGTTCTTC. This gives the protein CASSATYNEQFF.

This clone was observed a single time. The V gene is TRBV7-3, the J gene TRBJ2-2; the D gene could be TRBD1 or TRBD2 (5 bases each). Germline CDR1 and CDR2: SGHTA and FQGTGA. This CDR3 is built from 13 residues. V lost 3 bases and J lost 6, with 8 bases in between. Written as DNA, the CDR3 is TGTGCCAGCAGCTTGGGGACGGCCGGGGAGCTGTTTTTT. Protein: CASSLGTAGELFF.

This sequence joins TRBV5-5 and TRBJ1-4, with 11 nucleotides matching TRBD1. V gave up 4 bases and J gave up 7 bases; unmatched junction bases: 6. This CDR3 is built from 15 residues. Germline V gene sequence: CDR1 SGHKS, CDR2 YYEKEE (reference sequence). The CDR3 reads CASSRTGTGGEKLFF. As DNA, the CDR3 is TGTGCCAGCAGCCGTACCGGGACAGGGGGTGAAAAACTGTTTTTT.

This chain joins TRBV3-1 (or the pseudogene TRBV3-2) and TRBJ2-5, with 13 bases lining up with TRBD2. This CDR3 is 14 amino acids long. V lost 5 bases, J lost 4 bases, and 1 base stayed unmatched. Germline lookup yields CDR1 LGHDT and CDR2 YNNKEL (reference sequence). In nucleotides, the CDR3 is TGTGCCAGCAGCTGGACTAGCGGGGGAGAGACCCAGTACTTC. It specifies CASSWTSGGETQYF.

The chain uses TRBV5-5 and TRBJ2-5, with 7 bases matching TRBD1. The CDR3 has 14 amino acids. The ends lost 3 bases at V and 0 bases at J; junction bases unmatched: 2. Germline V gives CDR1 SGHKS, CDR2 YYEKEE (reference sequence). CDR3 DNA sequence: TGTGCCAGCAGCTCGGACAGGTACCAAGAGACCCAGTACTTC. Translation gives CASSSDRYQETQYF.

This rearrangement joins TRBV11-2 to TRBJ2-5; 11 bases align to TRBD2. V was clipped by 1 base and J by 1 base; unmatched bases: 5. This CDR3 contains 17 residues. Germline V gene sequence: CDR1 SGHAT, CDR2 FQNNGV. This CDR3 is CASSLGVAGGPQETQYF. The CDR3 DNA reads as TGTGCCAGCAGCTTAGGTGTAGCGGGAGGGCCCCAAGAGACCCAGTACTTC.

The chain recombines TRBV5-5 with TRBJ1-2; maybe TRBD1 (5 bases). The V end was cut by 3 bases, the J end by 1 base, with 7 bases between. The CDR3 is made up of 13 amino acids. CDR1 is SGHKS and CDR2 is YYEKEE in the germline V gene (reference sequence). The chain's CDR3 is CASSSDSNYGYTF. CDR3 nucleotide sequence: TGTGCCAGCAGCTCCGACAGTAACTATGGCTACACCTTC.

Concerning this clone itself: Other nucleotide sequences in the sample specify the same CDR3. The DNA of the CDR3 is TGTGCCAGCAGTTTGACAGGCCCCTACGAGCAGTACTTC. Translating gives CASSLTGPYEQYF. V usage is TRBV28 and J usage is TRBJ2-7; maybe TRBD1 (6 bases). Germline V CDR1 and CDR2: MDHEN, SYDVKM. This CDR3 is 13 amino acids long. Trimming left V 3 bases short and J 2 bases short, with 8 bases between.

The chain has TRBV5-4 and TRBJ2-6; D ambiguous. There are 17 residues in the CDR3. V was shortened by 0 bases and J by 0 bases, with 10 bases between the two germline ends. Germline CDR1 and CDR2: SGHNT and YYREEE (reference sequence). The CDR3 nucleotides are TGTGCCAGCAGCTTGGGCGGCAGACGCTCTGGGGCCAACGTCCTGACTTTC. Its translation is CASSLGGRRSGANVLTF. Drawing the rest from reference TRBV5-4 and TRBJ2-6, the complete variable domain is ETGVTQSPTHLIKTRGQQVTLRCSSQSGHNTVSWYQQALGQGPQFIFQYYREEENGRGNFPPRFSGLQFPNYSSELNVNALELDDSALYLCASSLGGRRSGANVLTFGAGSRLTVL.

This chain uses TRBV27 with TRBJ1-6; D is undetermined. The CDR3 consists of 16 residues. Germline assignment: CDR1 MNHEY and CDR2 SMNVEV (reference sequence). Trimming cost V 6 bases and J 0 bases, with 12 bases left between them. The CDR3 sequence: CASSGDLSSYNSPLHF. For the CDR3, the DNA is TGTGCCAGCAGCGGCGACCTGAGCTCCTATAATTCACCCCTCCACTTT.

The V and J genes are TRBV27 and TRBJ1-1; no reliable D call. Germline lookup yields CDR1 MNHEY and CDR2 SMNVEV (reference sequence). The CDR3 has 14 amino acids. The V gene lost 5 bases and the J gene lost 11 bases, with 21 bases spanning the gap. In DNA form, the CDR3 reads TGTGCCAGCAGTCCCATCCGGCCCAGCCGTGGGGCTTTCTTT. This encodes CASSPIRPSRGAFF.

Concerning this clone itself: Its ends do not fully match the called genes, so a read error is possible. The chain joins TRBV19 to TRBJ1-1; D remains ambiguous. The CDR3 is 12 amino acids. Per the germline V gene, CDR1 is LNHDA and CDR2 is SQIVND (reference sequence). The CDR3 DNA reads TGTGCCAGTAGTCCACCCAAGGGCGACCAAGTCTTT. It yields the protein CASSPPKGDQVF.

The chain employs TRBV10-1 and TRBJ2-7; tentative D call: TRBD2 (5 bases). Trimming cost V 0 bases and J 1 base, with 19 bases left between them. CDR3 length equals 18 residues. CDR1 is WNHNN, CDR2 SYGVQD, per germline (reference sequence). CDR3 DNA: TGCGCCAGCAGTGAGTCGGTCCCCATCTTGAGAGGGTCCTACGAGCAGTACTTC. This translates into CASSESVPILRGSYEQYF.